This T cell receptor (beta chain) was retrieved from a study of blood T cell repertoires in COVID-19. At the level of the study: From the United States, Italy and Spain came samples of acute and convalescent COVID-19. Sources were T cells, B-cell-depleted T cells, or PBMCs; the material itself was cDNA or gDNA.

In the authors' workflow: Cell counts per sample came from amplifying reference gene primers. Using immunoSEQ multiplex PCR, the repertoire was profiled, and TCRdb retains in-frame clones only, with some absent. Clone size and the V and J calls come from that table; the DNA yielded D and trimming. Among 240,000 or so clones, approximately 90% were seen once, and the ten largest hold roughly 7.8%. The source of this sequence is a man between 60 and 70 years old who had recovered from COVID-19. The sample taken for sequencing was peripheral blood.

Here the CDR3 reads CASSVGGQPLEQFF. The CDR3 DNA reads TGTGCCAGCAGCGTAGGGGGACAACCGCTCGAGCAGTTCTTC. V is TRBV9 and J is TRBJ2-1; a possible D gene is TRBD1 (6 bases). V was cut by 0 bases and J by 10 bases, with 14 bases left in between. Germline V gene sequence: CDR1 SGDLS, CDR2 YYNGEE. This CDR3 has 14 amino acids. Full variable domain (rest looked up from reference TRBV9 and TRBJ2-1): DSGVTQTPKHLITATGQRVTLRCSPRSGDLSVYWYQQSLDQGLQFLIQYYNGEERAKGNILERFSAQQFPDLHSELNLSSLELGDSALYFCASSVGGQPLEQFFGPGTRLTVL.